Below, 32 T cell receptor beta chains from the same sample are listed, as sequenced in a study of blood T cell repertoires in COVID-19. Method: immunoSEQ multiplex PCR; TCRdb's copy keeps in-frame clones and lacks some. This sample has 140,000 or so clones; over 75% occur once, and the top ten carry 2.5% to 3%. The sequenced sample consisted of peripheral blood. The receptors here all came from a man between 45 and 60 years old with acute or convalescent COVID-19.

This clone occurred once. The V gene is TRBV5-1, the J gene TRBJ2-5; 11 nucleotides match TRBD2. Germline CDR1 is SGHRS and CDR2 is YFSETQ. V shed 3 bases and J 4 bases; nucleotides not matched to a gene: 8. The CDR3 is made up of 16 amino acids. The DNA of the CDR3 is TGCGCCAGCAGCTCCCTAGCGGGAGGACGCCTAGAGACCCAGTACTTC. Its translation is CASSSLAGGRLETQYF.

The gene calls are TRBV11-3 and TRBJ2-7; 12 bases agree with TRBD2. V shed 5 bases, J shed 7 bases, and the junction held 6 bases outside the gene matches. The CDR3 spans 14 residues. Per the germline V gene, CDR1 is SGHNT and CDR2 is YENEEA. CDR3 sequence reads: CASSQSGLAGEQYF. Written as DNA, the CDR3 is TGTGCCAGCAGCCAATCAGGACTAGCGGGAGAGCAGTACTTC.

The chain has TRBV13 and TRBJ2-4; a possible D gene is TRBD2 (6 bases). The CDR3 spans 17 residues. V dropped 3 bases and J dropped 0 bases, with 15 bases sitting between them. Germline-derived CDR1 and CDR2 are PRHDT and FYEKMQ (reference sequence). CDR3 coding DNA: TGTGCCAGCAGCTTCTCGGTACCAGCGGGAGCCAAAAACATTCAGTACTTC. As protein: CASSFSVPAGAKNIQYF.

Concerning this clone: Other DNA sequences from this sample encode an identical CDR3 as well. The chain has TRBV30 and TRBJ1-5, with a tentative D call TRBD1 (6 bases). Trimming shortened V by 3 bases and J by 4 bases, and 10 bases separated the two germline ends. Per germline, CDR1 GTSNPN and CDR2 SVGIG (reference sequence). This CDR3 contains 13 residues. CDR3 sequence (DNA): TGTGCCTGGAGCGAAAGGGGGAATCAGCCCCAGCATTTT. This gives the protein CAWSERGNQPQHF.

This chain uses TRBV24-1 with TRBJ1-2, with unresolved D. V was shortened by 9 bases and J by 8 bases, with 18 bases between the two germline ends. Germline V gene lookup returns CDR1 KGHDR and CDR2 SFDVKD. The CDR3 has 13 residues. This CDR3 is CATRGSSGEGYTF. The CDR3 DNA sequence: TGTGCCACCCGTGGGAGTTCCGGAGAAGGCTACACCTTC.

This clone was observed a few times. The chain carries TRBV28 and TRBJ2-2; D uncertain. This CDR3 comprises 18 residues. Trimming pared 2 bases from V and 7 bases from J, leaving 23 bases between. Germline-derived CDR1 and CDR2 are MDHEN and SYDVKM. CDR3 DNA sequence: TGTGCCAGCAGTTTAAATTATGATCGGAGCCCCTCCGGCGGGGAGCTGTTTTTT. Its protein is CASSLNYDRSPSGGELFF.

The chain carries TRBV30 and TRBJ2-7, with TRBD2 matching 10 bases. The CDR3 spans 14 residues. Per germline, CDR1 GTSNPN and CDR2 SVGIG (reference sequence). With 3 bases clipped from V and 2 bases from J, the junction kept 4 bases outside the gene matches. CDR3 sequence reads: CAWSPGLAAYEQYF. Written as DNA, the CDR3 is TGTGCCTGGAGCCCCGGACTAGCGGCCTACGAGCAGTACTTC.

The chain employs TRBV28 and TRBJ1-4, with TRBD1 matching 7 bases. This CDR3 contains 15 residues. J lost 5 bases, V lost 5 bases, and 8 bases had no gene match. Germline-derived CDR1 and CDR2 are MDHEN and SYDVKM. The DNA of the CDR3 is TGTGCCAGCAGTCCCCCGACAGGGCAGAATGAAAAACTGTTTTTT. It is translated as CASSPPTGQNEKLFF. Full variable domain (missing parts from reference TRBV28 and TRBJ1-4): DVKVTQSSRYLVKRTGEKVFLECVQDMDHENMFWYRQDPGLGLRLIYFSYDVKMKEKGDIPEGYSVSREKKERFSLILESASTNQTSMYLCASSPPTGQNEKLFFGSGTQLSVL.

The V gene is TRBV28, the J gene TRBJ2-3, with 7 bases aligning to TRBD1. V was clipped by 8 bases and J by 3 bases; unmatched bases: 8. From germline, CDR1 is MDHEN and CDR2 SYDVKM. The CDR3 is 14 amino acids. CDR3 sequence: CASFKGARTDTQYF. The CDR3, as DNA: TGTGCCAGCTTCAAGGGGGCTCGGACAGATACGCAGTATTTT. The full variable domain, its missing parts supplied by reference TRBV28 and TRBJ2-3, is DVKVTQSSRYLVKRTGEKVFLECVQDMDHENMFWYRQDPGLGLRLIYFSYDVKMKEKGDIPEGYSVSREKKERFSLILESASTNQTSMYLCASFKGARTDTQYFGPGTRLTVL.

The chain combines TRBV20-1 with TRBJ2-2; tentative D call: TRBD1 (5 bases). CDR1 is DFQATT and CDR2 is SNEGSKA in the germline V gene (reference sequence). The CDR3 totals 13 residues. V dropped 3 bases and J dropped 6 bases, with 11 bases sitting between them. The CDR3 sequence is CSASARVAGELFF. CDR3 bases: TGCAGTGCTAGTGCCAGGGTTGCCGGGGAGCTGTTTTTT.

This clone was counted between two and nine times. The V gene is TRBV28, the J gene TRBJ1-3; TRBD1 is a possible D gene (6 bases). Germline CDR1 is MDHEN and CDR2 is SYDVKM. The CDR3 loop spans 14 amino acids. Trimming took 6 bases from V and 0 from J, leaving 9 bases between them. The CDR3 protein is CASRKTGSGNTIYF. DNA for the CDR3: TGTGCCAGCAGGAAGACAGGCTCTGGAAACACCATATATTTT. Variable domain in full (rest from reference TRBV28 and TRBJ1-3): DVKVTQSSRYLVKRTGEKVFLECVQDMDHENMFWYRQDPGLGLRLIYFSYDVKMKEKGDIPEGYSVSREKKERFSLILESASTNQTSMYLCASRKTGSGNTIYFGEGSWLTVV.

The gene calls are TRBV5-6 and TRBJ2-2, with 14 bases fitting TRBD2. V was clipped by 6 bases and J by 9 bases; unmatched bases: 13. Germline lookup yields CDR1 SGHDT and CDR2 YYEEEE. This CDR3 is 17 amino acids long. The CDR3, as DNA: TGTGCCAGCACCCCTAGACGGACTAGCGGGGGGAATCGGGAGCTGTTTTTT. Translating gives CASTPRRTSGGNRELFF. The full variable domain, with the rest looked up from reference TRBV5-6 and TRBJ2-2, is DAGVTQSPTHLIKTRGQQVTLRCSPKSGHDTVSWYQQALGQGPQFIFQYYEEEERQRGNFPDRFSGHQFPNYSSELNVNALLLGDSALYLCASTPRRTSGGNRELFFGEGSRLTVL.

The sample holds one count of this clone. The CDR3 DNA follows: TGTGCCAGCAGTTACCCCGGGAGGGGCTACGAGCAGTACTTC. Translated, it gives CASSYPGRGYEQYF. The chain recombines TRBV6-5 with TRBJ2-7; 8 positions agree with TRBD2. Germline loops: CDR1 MNHEY, CDR2 SVGAGI. With V trimmed by 2 bases and J by 3 bases, 3 bases remained unmatched. This CDR3 region has 14 residues.

DNA for the CDR3: TGCAGTGCTCCATTTGATACGCAGTATTTT. Its protein product is CSAPFDTQYF. The rearrangement uses TRBV20-1 and TRBJ2-3, with D unclear. Looked up from germline, CDR1 is DFQATT and CDR2 is SNEGSKA (reference sequence). The CDR3 runs 10 residues. Trimming took off 5 bases at V and 6 bases at J, with 6 bases between the two ends.

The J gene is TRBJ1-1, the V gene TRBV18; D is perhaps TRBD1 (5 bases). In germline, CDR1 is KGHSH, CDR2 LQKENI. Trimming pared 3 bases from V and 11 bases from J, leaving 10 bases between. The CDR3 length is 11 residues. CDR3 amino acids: CASSPGGSAFF. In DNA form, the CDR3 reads TGTGCCAGCTCACCGGGGGGGTCGGCTTTCTTT.

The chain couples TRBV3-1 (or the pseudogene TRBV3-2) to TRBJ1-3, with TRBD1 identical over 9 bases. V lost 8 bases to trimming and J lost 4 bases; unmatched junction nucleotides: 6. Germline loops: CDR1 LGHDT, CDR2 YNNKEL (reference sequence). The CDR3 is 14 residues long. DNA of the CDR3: TGTGCCAGCGGGCGGACAGGGGACGGAAACACCATATATTTT. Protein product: CASGRTGDGNTIYF.

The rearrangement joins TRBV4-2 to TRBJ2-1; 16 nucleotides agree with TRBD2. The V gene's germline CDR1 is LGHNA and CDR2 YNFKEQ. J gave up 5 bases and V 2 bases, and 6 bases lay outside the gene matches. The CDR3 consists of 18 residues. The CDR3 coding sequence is TGTGCCAGCAGCCAACCGGGACTAGCGGGGGGGCCAGACAATGAGCAGTTCTTC. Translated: CASSQPGLAGGPDNEQFF.

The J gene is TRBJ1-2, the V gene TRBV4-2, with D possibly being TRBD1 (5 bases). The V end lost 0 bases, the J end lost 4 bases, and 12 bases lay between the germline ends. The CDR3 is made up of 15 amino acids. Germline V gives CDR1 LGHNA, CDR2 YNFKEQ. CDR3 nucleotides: TGTGCCAGCAGCCAAGATGGGGCAGGGCTCTATGGCTACACCTTC. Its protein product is CASSQDGAGLYGYTF.

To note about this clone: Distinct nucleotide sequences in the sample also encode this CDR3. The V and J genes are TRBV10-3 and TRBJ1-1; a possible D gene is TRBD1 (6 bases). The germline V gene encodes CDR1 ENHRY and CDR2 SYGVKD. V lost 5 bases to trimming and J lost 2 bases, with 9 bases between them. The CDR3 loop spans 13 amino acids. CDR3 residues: CAISLQGNTEAFF. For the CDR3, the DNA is TGTGCCATCAGTCTACAGGGAAACACTGAAGCTTTCTTT.

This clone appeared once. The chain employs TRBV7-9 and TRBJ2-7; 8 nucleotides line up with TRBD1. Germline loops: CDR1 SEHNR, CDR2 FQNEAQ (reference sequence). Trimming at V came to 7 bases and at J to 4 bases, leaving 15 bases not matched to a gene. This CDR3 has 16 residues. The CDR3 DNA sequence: TGTGCCAGCACCTCGTCTAGGACAGGGATTAAGTACGAGCAGTACTTC. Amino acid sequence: CASTSSRTGIKYEQYF.

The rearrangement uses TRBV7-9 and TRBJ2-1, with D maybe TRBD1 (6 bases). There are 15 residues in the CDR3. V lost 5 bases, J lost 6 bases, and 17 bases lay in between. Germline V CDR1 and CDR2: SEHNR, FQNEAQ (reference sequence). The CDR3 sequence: CASSQTGLERNEQFF. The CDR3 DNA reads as TGTGCCAGCAGCCAAACAGGGCTAGAGCGCAATGAGCAGTTCTTC. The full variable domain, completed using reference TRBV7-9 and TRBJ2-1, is DTGVSQNPRHKITKRGQNVTFRCDPISEHNRLYWYRQTLGQGPEFLTYFQNEAQLEKSRLLSDRFSAERPKGSFSTLEIQRTEQGDSAMYLCASSQTGLERNEQFFGPGTRLTVL.

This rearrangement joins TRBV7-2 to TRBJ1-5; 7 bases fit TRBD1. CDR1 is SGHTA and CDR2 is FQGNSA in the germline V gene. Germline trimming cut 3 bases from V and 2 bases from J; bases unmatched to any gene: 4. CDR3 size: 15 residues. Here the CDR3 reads CASSLTGTGNQPQHF. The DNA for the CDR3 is TGTGCCAGCAGCTTGACCGGGACAGGCAATCAGCCCCAGCATTTT.

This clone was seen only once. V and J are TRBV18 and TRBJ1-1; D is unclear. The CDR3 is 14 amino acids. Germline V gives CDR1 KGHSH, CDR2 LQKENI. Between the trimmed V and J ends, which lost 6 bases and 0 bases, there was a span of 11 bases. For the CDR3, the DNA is TGTGCCAGCTCCCGCGACACGTTGAACACTGAAGCTTTCTTT. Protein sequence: CASSRDTLNTEAFF.

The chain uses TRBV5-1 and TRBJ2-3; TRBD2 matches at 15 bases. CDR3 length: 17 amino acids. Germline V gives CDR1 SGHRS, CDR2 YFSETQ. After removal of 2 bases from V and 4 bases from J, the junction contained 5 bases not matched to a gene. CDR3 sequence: CASSLGTSGRSPDTQYF. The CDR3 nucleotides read TGCGCCAGCAGCTTAGGGACTAGCGGGAGGAGTCCAGATACGCAGTATTTT.

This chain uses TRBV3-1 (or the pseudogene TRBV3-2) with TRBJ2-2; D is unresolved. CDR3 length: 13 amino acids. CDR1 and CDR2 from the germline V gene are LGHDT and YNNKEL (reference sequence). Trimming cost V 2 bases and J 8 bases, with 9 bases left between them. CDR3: CASSQTRAGELFF. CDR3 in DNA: TGTGCCAGCAGCCAAACGAGAGCTGGGGAGCTGTTTTTT.

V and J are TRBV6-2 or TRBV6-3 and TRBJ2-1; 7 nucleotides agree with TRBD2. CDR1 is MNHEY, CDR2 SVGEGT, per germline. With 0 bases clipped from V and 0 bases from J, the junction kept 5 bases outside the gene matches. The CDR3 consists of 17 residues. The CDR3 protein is CASSYSRRGSSYNEQFF. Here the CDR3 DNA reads TGTGCCAGCAGTTACTCTCGGCGGGGGAGCTCCTACAATGAGCAGTTCTTC.

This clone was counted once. The CDR3 spells CASSLGAGEKLFF. The CDR3 nucleotides read TGTGCCAGCAGTTTAGGGGCGGGAGAAAAACTGTTTTTT. The V gene is TRBV12-3 or TRBV12-4, the J gene TRBJ1-4; D is unresolved. This CDR3 is built from 13 residues. The germline V and J ends were trimmed by 1 base and 8 bases, with 8 bases remaining between them.

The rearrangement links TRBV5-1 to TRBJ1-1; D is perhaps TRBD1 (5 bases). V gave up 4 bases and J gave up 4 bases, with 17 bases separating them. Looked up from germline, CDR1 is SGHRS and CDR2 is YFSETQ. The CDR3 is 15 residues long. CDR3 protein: CASSREYLGGTEAFF. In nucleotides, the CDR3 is TGCGCCAGCAGCCGGGAGTATCTTGGGGGCACTGAAGCTTTCTTT. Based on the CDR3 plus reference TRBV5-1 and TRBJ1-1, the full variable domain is KAGVTQTPRYLIKTRGQQVTLSCSPISGHRSVSWYQQTPGQGLQFLFEYFSETQRNKGNFPGRFSGRQFSNSRSEMNVSTLELGDSALYLCASSREYLGGTEAFFGQGTRLTVV.

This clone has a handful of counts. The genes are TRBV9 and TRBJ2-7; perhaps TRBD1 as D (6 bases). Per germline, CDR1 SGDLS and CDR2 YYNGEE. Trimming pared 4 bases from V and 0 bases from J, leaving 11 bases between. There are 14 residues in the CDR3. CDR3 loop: CASSLGQNSYEQYF. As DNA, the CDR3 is TGTGCCAGCAGCTTAGGACAGAACTCCTACGAGCAGTACTTC.

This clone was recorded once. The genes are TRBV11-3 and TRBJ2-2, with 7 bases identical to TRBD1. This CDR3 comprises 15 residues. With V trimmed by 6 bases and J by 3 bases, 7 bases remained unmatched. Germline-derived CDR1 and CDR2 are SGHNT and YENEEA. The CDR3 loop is CASSRYTGDTGELFF. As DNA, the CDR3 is TGTGCCAGCAGTCGCTACACAGGGGACACCGGGGAGCTGTTTTTT.

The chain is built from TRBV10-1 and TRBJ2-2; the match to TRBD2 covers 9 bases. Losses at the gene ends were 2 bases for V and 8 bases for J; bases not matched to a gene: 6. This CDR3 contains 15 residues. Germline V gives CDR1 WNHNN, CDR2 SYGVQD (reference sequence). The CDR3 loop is CASSERLAGSGELFF. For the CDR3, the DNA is TGCGCCAGCAGTGAGCGGCTAGCGGGATCGGGGGAGCTGTTTTTT.

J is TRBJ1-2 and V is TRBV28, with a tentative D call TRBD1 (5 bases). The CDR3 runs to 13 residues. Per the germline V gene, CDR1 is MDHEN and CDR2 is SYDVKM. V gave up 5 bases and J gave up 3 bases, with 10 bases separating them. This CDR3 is CASSLGLYYGYTF. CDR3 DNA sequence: TGTGCCAGCAGTCTGGGACTCTACTATGGCTACACCTTC.